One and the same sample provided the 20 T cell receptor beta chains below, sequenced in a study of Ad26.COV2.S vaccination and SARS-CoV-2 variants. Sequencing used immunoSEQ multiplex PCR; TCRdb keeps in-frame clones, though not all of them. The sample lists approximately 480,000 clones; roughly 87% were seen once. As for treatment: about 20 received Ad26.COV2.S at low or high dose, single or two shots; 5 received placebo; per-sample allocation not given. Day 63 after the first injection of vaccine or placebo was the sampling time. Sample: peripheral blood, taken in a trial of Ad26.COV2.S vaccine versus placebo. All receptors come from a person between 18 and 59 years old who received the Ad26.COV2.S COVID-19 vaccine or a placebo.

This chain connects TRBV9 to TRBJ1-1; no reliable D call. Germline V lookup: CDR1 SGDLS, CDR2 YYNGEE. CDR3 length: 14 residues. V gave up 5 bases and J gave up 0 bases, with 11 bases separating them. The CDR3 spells CASSLDGLNTEAFF. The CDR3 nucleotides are TGTGCCAGCAGTTTAGACGGTTTGAACACTGAAGCTTTCTTT.

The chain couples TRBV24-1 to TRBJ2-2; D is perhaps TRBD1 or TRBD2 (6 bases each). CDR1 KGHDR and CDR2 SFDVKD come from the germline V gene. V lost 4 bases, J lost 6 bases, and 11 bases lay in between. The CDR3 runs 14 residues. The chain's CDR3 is CATSDWGAAGELFF. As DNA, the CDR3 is TGTGCCACCAGTGACTGGGGGGCGGCCGGGGAGCTGTTTTTT.

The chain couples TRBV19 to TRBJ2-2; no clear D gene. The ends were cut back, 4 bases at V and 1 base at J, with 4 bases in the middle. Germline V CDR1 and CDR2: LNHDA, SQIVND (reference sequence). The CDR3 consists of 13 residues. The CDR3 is CASSNGNTGELFF. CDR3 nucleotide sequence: TGTGCCAGTAGTAATGGGAACACCGGGGAGCTGTTTTTT.

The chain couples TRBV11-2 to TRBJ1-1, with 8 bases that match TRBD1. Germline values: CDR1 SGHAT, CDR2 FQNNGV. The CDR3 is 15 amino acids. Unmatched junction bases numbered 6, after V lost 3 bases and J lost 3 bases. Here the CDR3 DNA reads TGTGCCAGCAGCTTCCTACAGGGGGTCGACACTGAAGCTTTCTTT. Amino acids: CASSFLQGVDTEAFF.

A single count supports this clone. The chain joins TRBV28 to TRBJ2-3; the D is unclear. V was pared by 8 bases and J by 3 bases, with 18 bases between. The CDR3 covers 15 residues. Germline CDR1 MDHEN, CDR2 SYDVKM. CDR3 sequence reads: CASLGGRVGTDTQYF. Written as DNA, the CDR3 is TGTGCCAGCTTAGGTGGTAGGGTAGGTACAGATACGCAGTATTTT.

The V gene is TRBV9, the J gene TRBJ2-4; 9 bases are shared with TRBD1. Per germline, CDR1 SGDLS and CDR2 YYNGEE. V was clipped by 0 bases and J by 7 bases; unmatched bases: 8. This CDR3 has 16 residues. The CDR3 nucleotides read TGTGCCAGCAGCGTAGGGGGGACAGGGAAGGCGAACATTCAGTACTTC. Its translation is CASSVGGTGKANIQYF.

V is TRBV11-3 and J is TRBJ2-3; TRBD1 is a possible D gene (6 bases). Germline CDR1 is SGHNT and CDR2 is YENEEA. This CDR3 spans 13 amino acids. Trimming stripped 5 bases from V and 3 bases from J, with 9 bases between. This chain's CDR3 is CASSQTGTDTQYF. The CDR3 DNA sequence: TGTGCCAGCAGCCAAACAGGGACAGATACGCAGTATTTT.

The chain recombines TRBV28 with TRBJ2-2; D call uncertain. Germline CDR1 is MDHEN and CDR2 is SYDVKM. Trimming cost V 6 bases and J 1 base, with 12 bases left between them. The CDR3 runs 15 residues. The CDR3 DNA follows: TGTGCCAGCAGGGGTTGGCCAGTGAACACCGGGGAGCTGTTTTTT. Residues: CASRGWPVNTGELFF.

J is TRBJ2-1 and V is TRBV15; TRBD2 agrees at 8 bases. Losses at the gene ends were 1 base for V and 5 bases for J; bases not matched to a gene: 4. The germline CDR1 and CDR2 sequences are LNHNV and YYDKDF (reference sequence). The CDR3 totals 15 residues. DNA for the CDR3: TGTGCCACCAGCAGAGGCCAGCGGGAGCACAATGAGCAGTTCTTC. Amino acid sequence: CATSRGQREHNEQFF.

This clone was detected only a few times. CDR3 protein: CASSLAVGGSYEQYF. The CDR3 DNA reads TGCGCCAGCAGCTTGGCCGTGGGGGGATCCTACGAGCAGTACTTC. J is TRBJ2-7 and V is TRBV5-1; tentatively, D is TRBD2 (6 bases). The CDR3 extends over 15 amino acids. Germline V CDR1 and CDR2: SGHRS, YFSETQ. V dropped 0 bases and J dropped 1 base, with 11 bases sitting between them.

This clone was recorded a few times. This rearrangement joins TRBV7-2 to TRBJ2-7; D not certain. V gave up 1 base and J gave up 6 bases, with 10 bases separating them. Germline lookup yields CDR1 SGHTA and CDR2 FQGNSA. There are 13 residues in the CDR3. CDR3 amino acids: CASSLVPTREQYF. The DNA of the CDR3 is TGTGCCAGCAGCTTAGTGCCGACTCGCGAGCAGTACTTC. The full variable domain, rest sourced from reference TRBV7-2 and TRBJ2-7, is GAGVSQSPSNKVTEKGKDVELRCDPISGHTALYWYRQSLGQGLEFLIYFQGNSAPDKSGLPSDRFSAERTGGSVSTLTIQRTQQEDSAVYLCASSLVPTREQYFGPGTRLTVT.

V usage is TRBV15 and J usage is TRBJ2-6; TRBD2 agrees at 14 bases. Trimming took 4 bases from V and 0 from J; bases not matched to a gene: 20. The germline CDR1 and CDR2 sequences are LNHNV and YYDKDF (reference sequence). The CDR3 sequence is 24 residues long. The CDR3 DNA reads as TGTGCCACCAGCATATCGGGGATCTGGGGACTAGCGGGAGTCCCGAACTCTGGGGCCAACGTCCTGACTTTC. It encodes CATSISGIWGLAGVPNSGANVLTF.

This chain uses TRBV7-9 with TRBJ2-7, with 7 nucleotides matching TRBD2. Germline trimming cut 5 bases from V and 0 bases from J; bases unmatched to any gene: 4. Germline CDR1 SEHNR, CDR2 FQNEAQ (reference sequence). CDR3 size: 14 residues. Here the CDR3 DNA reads TGTGCCAGCAGCGTAAGCGGGAACTCCTACGAGCAGTACTTC. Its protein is CASSVSGNSYEQYF.

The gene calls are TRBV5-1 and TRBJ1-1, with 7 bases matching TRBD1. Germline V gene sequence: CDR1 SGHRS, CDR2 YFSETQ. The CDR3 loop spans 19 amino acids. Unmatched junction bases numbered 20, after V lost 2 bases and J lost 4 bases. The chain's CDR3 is CASSLEGGAGEPSLTEAFF. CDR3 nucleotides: TGCGCCAGCAGCTTAGAAGGGGGCGCGGGAGAGCCCAGCCTCACTGAAGCTTTCTTT.

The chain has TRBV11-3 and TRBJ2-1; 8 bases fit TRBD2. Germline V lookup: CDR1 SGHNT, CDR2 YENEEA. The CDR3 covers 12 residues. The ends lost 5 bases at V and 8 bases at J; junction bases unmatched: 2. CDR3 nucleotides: TGTGCCAGCAGCCTTAGCGGGGATGAGCAGTTCTTC. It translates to CASSLSGDEQFF.

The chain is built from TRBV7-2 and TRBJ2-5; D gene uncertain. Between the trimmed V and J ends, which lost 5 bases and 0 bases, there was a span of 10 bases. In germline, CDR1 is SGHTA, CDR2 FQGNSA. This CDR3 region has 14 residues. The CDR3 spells CASSLSGYQETQYF. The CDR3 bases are TGTGCCAGCAGCCTCTCTGGGTACCAAGAGACCCAGTACTTC. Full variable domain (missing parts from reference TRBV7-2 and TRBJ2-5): GAGVSQSPSNKVTEKGKDVELRCDPISGHTALYWYRQSLGQGLEFLIYFQGNSAPDKSGLPSDRFSAERTGGSVSTLTIQRTQQEDSAVYLCASSLSGYQETQYFGPGTRLLVL.

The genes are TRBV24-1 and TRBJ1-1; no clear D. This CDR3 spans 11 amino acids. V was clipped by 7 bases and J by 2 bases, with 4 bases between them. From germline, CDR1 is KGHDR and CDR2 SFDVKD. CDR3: CATSSNTEAFF. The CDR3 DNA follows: TGTGCCACCAGCTCAAACACTGAAGCTTTCTTT.

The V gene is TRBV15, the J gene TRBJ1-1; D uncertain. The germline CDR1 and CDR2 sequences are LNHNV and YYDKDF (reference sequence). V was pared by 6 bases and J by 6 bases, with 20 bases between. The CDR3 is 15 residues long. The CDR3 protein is CATSEKLGRIAEAFF. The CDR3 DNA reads TGTGCCACCAGTGAGAAACTGGGGAGGATCGCTGAAGCTTTCTTT.

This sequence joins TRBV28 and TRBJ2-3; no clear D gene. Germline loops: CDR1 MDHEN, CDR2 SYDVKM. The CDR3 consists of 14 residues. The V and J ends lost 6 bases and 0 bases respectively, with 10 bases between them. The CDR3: CASRGGASTDTQYF. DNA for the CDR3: TGTGCCAGCAGGGGCGGTGCTAGCACAGATACGCAGTATTTT.

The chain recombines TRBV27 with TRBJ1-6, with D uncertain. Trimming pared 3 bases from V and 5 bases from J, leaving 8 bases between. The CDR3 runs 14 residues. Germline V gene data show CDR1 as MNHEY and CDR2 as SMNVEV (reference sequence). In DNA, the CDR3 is TGTGCCAGCAGTTTCCGACCAAATAATTCACCCCTCCACTTT. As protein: CASSFRPNNSPLHF.